This T cell receptor (beta chain) was identified during a study of identical twins. CDR1 and CDR2 (germline): PRHDT, FYEKMQ (reference sequence). The V and J ends lost 1 base and 12 bases respectively, with 13 bases between them. The CDR3 consists of 13 residues. This clonotype was seen more than once but under ten times. Its antigen is unidentified. Study conclusions and caveats: Out-of-frame TCR alpha sharing observed in monozygotic twins exceeded model estimates.

TCRdb called the 5' RACE reads again in MiXCR, with one record for every CDR3 protein. The sample lists about 890,000 distinct CDR3 sequences; 9% to 15% were seen once. These same records also appear under a second study, on yellow fever vaccine responses in identical twins.

Sequencing input: PBMCs. This TCR was sampled from a woman under 30 in good health. This chain connects TRBV13 to TRBJ2-1, with a weak D call TRBD2 (5 bases). CDR3 bases: TGTGCCAGCAGCTTAGCGGGGTACCGGGGGCAGTTCTTC. It translates to CASSLAGYRGQFF.